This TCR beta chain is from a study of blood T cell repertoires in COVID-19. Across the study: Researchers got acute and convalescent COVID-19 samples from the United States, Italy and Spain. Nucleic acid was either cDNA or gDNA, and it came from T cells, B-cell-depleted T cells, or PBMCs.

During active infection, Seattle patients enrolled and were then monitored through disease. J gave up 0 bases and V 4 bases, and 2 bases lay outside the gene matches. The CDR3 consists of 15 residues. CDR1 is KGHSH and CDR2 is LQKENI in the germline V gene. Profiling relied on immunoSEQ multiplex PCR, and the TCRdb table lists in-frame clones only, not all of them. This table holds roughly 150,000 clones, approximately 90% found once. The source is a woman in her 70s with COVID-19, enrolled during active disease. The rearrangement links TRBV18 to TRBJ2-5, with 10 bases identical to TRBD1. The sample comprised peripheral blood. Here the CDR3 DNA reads TGTGCCAGCTCACGGGACAGGGGCGACCAAGAGACCCAGTACTTC. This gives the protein CASSRDRGDQETQYF.